Listed below are T cell receptor beta chains from one sample, sequenced in a study of T-cell reconstitution after alpha-beta-depleted transplantation in children. TCRdb analysed the PCR reads with MiXCR anew, one entry per CDR3 protein. The sample contains about 980,000 distinct CDR3 sequences, roughly 29% of which appear only once. The input for sequencing was PBMCs, mostly from graft donor cells, taken 360 days after TCRalphabeta/CD19-depleted stem cell transplant. All receptors derive from a boy under three years old who had a stem cell transplant for SCID, so the T cells may come from the graft donor. Both conserved end residues are part of each CDR3. Each record gives: V gene, CDR3 protein.

>TRBV24-1
CATSEGTAIQETQYF
>TRBV4-3
CASSPQTPGLGTVYSNTGELFF
>TRBV7-2
CASSMTGGLGETQYF
>TRBV21-1
CASSKVKGTLFYGYTF
>TRBV20-1
CSASGLAAGETQYF
>TRBV5-1
CASSPPDLTDTQYF
>TRBV20-1
CSARDHGGTSYNEQFF
>TRBV15
CATSPWTASTDTQYF
>TRBV5-1
CASSLRFGQPQHF
>TRBV9
CASSVDWSGGLNEQFF
>TRBV12-3/TRBV12-4
CASSAAPGSYEQYF
>TRBV28
CASSLGQGPFTDTQYF
>TRBV5-5
CASSLVSFQGSYEQYF
>TRBV15
CATSRQLILSYTGELFF
>TRBV6-2/TRBV6-3
CASSYSPRGYNEQFF
>TRBV6-2/TRBV6-3
CASSLGIEAFF
>TRBV20-1
CSARGSGKPETQYF
>TRBV12-3/TRBV12-4
CASSALAYPNTEAFF
>TRBV4-1
CASSQDRERTGINTEAFF